What follows are 9 T cell receptor beta chains derived from one specimen sequenced in a study of T cell responses to AZD1222 COVID-19 vaccine. Only in-frame clones appear in the TCRdb table, and some are missing; sequencing was by immunoSEQ multiplex PCR. The sample carries roughly 110,000 clones, approximately 92% recorded once. Sequenced here: peripheral blood, sampled 28 days after the second AZD1222 dose. The receptor source for this set is an adult who received the AZD1222 COVID-19 vaccine.

The genes are TRBV5-1 and TRBJ2-4; 10 bases are a match to TRBD2. J was trimmed by 1 base and V by 0 bases; bases with no gene match: 7. Germline V gene lookup returns CDR1 SGHRS and CDR2 YFSETQ. The CDR3 sequence is 18 residues long. The CDR3, as DNA: TGCGCCAGCAGCTTGGGTATTAGCGGGGGGACGGCCAAAAACATTCAGTACTTC. It translates to CASSLGISGGTAKNIQYF.

This clone was detected once. This chain uses TRBV7-9 with TRBJ1-2; D gene unclear. Germline loops: CDR1 SEHNR, CDR2 FQNEAQ (reference sequence). V dropped 3 bases and J dropped 0 bases, with 8 bases sitting between them. The CDR3 spans 14 residues. CDR3 DNA sequence: TGTGCCAGCAGCTTGCCGCAAACTAACTATGGCTACACCTTC. Translating it yields CASSLPQTNYGYTF.

The chain is built from TRBV28 and TRBJ1-1, with D maybe TRBD1 (6 bases). Trimming took off 6 bases at V and 2 bases at J, with 16 bases between the two ends. The CDR3 has 15 residues. CDR1 and CDR2 (germline): MDHEN, SYDVKM. This CDR3 is CASSTMTGPNTEAFF. CDR3 in DNA: TGTGCCAGCAGCACGATGACAGGCCCTAACACTGAAGCTTTCTTT.

The chain combines TRBV25-1 with TRBJ2-1; D may be TRBD1 (5 bases). The CDR3 runs 15 residues. Trimming stripped 6 bases from V and 5 bases from J, with 17 bases between. The V gene's germline CDR1 is MGHDK and CDR2 SYGVNS. The CDR3 is CASSDDRHRNNEQFF. The CDR3 bases are TGTGCCAGCAGCGACGACAGACACCGTAACAATGAGCAGTTCTTC. The entire variable domain, with the rest obtained from reference TRBV25-1 and TRBJ2-1, is as follows: EADIYQTPRYLVIGTGKKITLECSQTMGHDKMYWYQQDPGMELHLIHYSYGVNSTEKGDLSSESTVSRIRTEHFPLTLESARPSHTSQYLCASSDDRHRNNEQFFGPGTRLTVL.

The V and J genes are TRBV28 and TRBJ2-7, with TRBD2 identical over 7 bases. CDR3 length: 17 amino acids. Germline V gene sequence: CDR1 MDHEN, CDR2 SYDVKM. V shed 0 bases and J 0 bases; nucleotides not matched to a gene: 8. In DNA, the CDR3 is TGTGCCAGCAGTTTATGGGCTAGCGGAAGAAGCTCCTACGAGCAGTACTTC. Its translation is CASSLWASGRSSYEQYF.

This clone has just one count. V usage is TRBV18 and J usage is TRBJ1-2; 11 bases align to TRBD1. Germline assignment: CDR1 KGHSH and CDR2 LQKENI. The junction had 6 bases not matched to a gene; V was cut back by 7 bases and J by 5 bases. The CDR3 totals 14 residues. As DNA, the CDR3 is TGTGCCAGCTTCGGGACAGGGGGGAAGTATGGCTACACCTTC. Translation: CASFGTGGKYGYTF.

The CDR3: CASRQVVLMGNTEAFF. CDR3 coding DNA: TGTGCCAGCAGGCAAGTAGTATTAATGGGGAACACTGAAGCTTTCTTT. V usage is TRBV2 and J usage is TRBJ1-1, with D unclear. This CDR3 comprises 16 residues. Germline CDR1 and CDR2: SNHLY and FYNNEI. Deletions cut 6 bases from V and 1 base from J, with 18 bases between.

The J gene is TRBJ2-7, the V gene TRBV14; D is perhaps TRBD1 (6 bases). CDR1 and CDR2 (germline): SGHDN, FVKESK. The V gene lost 4 bases and the J gene lost 2 bases, with 15 bases spanning the gap. The CDR3 length is 15 residues. The CDR3 here is CASSLQTGTAYEQYF. The CDR3 nucleotides are TGTGCCAGCAGCCTCCAGACAGGTACCGCCTACGAGCAGTACTTC.

This chain uses TRBV30 with TRBJ1-2; no firm D call. V lost 2 bases and J 0 bases, leaving 10 bases between the germline ends. The CDR3 covers 14 residues. Germline loops: CDR1 GTSNPN, CDR2 SVGIG (reference sequence). In DNA, the CDR3 is TGTGCCTGGAGTTCGCCAGAAGCTAACTATGGCTACACCTTC. Protein product: CAWSSPEANYGYTF. Supplemented by reference TRBV30 and TRBJ1-2, the full variable domain reads SQTIHQWPATLVQPVGSPLSLECTVEGTSNPNLYWYRQAAGRGLQLLFYSVGIGQISSEVPQNLSASRPQDRQFILSSKKLLLSDSGFYLCAWSSPEANYGYTFGSGTRLTVV.